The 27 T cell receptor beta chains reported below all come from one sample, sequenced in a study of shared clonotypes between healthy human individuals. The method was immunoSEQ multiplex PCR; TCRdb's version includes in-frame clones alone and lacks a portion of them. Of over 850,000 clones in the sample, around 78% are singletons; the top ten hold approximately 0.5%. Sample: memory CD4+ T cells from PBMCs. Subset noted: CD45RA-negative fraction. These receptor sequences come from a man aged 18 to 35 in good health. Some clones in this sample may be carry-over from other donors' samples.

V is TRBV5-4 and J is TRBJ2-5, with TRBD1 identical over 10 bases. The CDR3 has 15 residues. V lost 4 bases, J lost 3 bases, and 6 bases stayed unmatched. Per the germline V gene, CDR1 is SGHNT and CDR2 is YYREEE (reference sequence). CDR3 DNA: TGTGCCAGCAGCACCAAGACAGGGGGCGAAGAGACCCAGTACTTC. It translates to CASSTKTGGEETQYF.

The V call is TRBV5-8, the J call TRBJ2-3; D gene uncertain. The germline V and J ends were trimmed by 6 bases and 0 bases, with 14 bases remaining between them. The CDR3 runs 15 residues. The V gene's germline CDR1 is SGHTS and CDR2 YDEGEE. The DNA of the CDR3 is TGTGCCAGCAACCCAAGCACTATAAGCACAGATACGCAGTATTTT. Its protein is CASNPSTISTDTQYF.

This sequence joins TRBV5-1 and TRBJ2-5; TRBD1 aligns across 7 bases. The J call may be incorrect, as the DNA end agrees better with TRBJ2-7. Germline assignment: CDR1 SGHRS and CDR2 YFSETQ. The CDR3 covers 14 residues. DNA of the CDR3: TGCGCCAGCAGGTCTACAGGGGTTATTTACGAGCAGTACTTC. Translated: CASRSTGVIYEQYF.

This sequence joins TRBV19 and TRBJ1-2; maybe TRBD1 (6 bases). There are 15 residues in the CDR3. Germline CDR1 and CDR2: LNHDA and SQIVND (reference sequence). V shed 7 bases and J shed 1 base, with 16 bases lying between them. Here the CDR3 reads CASTRLQGFNYGYTF. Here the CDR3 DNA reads TGTGCCAGTACCCGTCTACAGGGTTTTAACTATGGCTACACCTTC.

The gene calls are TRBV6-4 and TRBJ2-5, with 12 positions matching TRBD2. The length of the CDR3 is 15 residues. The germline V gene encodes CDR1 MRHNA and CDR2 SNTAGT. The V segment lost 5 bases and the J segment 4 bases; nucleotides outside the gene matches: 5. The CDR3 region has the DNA TGTGCCAGCAGTAGACTAGCGGGAGCGGGAGAGACCCAGTACTTC. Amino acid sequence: CASSRLAGAGETQYF.

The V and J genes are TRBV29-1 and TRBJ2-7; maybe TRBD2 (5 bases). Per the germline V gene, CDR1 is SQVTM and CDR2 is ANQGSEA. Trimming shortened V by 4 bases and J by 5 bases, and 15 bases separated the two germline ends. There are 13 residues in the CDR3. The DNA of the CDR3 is TGCAGCGTTGCCCAGCTGTTCGGGGACGAGCAGTACTTC. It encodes CSVAQLFGDEQYF.

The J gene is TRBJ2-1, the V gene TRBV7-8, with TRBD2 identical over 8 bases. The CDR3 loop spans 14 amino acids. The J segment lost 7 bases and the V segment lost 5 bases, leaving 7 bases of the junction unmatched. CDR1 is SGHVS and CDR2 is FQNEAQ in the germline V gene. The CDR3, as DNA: TGTGCCAGCAGCAAACGTTCTAGCGGGAATGAGCAGTTCTTC. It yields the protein CASSKRSSGNEQFF.

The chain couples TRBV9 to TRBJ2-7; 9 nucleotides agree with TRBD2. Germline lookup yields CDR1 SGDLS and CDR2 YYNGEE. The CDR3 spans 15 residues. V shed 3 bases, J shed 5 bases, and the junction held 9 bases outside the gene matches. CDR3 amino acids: CASSAAGTSHDEQYF. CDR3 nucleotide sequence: TGTGCCAGCAGCGCCGCCGGGACTAGCCACGACGAGCAGTACTTC.

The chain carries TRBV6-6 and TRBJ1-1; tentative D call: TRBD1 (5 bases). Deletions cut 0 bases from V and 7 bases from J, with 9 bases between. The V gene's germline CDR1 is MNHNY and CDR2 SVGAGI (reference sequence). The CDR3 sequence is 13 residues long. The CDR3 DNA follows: TGTGCCAGCAGTTACTCGAGGGGACGTGAAGCTTTCTTT. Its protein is CASSYSRGREAFF.

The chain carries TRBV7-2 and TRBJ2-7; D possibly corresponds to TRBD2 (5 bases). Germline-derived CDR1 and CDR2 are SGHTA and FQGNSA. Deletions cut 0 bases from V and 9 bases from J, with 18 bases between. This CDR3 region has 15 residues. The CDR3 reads CASSLAGSAGHGQYF. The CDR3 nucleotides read TGTGCCAGCAGCTTAGCGGGTAGCGCTGGGCACGGGCAGTACTTC.

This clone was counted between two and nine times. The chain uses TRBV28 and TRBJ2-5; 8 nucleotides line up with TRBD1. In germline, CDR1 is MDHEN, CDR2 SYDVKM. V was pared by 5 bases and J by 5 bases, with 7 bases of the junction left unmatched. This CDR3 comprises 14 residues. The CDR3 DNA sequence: TGTGCCAGCAGTCGAGGACAGGGCAGGGAGACCCAGTACTTC. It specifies CASSRGQGRETQYF.

The CDR3 region has the DNA TGTGCCAGCAGCTTCCAGGGTACCTCGTACGAGCAGTACTTC. Protein: CASSFQGTSYEQYF. This chain connects TRBV7-3 to TRBJ2-7; the D gene is possibly TRBD1 (5 bases). The V gene lost 3 bases and the J gene lost 4 bases, with 13 bases spanning the gap. Germline values: CDR1 SGHTA, CDR2 FQGTGA. The CDR3 extends over 14 amino acids. Based on the CDR3 plus reference TRBV7-3 and TRBJ2-7, the full variable domain is GAGVSQTPSNKVTEKGKYVELRCDPISGHTALYWYRQSLGQGPEFLIYFQGTGAADDSGLPNDRFFAVRPEGSVSTLKIQRTERGDSAVYLCASSFQGTSYEQYFGPGTRLTVT.

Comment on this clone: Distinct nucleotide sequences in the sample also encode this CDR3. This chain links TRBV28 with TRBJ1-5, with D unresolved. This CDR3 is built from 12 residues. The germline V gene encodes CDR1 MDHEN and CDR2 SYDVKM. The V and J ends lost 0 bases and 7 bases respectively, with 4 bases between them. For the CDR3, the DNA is TGTGCCAGCAGTTTATGGGGACAGCCCCAGCATTTT. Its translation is CASSLWGQPQHF.

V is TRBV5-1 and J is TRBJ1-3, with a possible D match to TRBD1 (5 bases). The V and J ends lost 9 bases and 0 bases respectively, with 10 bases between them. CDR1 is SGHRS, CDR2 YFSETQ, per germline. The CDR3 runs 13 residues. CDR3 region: CATREGSGNTIYF. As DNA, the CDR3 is TGCGCCACCAGGGAGGGCTCTGGAAACACCATATATTTT.

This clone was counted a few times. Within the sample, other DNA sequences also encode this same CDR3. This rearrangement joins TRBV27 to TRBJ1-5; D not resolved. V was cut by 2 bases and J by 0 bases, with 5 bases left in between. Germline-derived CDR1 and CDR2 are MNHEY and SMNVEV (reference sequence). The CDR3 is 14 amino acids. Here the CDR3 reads CASSLRYSNQPQHF. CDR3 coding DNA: TGTGCCAGCAGTTTACGATATAGCAATCAGCCCCAGCATTTT.

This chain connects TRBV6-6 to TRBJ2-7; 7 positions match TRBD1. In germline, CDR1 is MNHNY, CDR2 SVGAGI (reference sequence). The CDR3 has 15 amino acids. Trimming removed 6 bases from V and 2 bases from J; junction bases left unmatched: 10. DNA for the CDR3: TGTGCCAGCAGCGTGGGACAGCTTCTTGCCTACGAGCAGTACTTC. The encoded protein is CASSVGQLLAYEQYF.

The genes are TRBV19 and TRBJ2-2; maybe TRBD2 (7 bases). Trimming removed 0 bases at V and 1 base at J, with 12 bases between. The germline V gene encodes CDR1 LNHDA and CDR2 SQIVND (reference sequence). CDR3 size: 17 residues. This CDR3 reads CASSIDRGAWNTGELFF. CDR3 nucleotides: TGTGCCAGTAGTATAGATCGGGGGGCGTGGAACACCGGGGAGCTGTTTTTT.

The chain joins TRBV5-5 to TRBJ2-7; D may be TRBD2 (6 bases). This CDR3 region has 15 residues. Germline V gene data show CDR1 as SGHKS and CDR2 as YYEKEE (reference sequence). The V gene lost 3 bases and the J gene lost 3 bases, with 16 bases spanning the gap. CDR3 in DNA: TGTGCCAGCAGCTACGGCGGGGCATTGGGCTACGAGCAGTACTTC. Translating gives CASSYGGALGYEQYF. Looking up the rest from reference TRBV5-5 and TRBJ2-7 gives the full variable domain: DAGVTQSPTHLIKTRGQQVTLRCSPISGHKSVSWYQQVLGQGPQFIFQYYEKEERGRGNFPDRFSARQFPNYSSELNVNALLLGDSALYLCASSYGGALGYEQYFGPGTRLTVT.

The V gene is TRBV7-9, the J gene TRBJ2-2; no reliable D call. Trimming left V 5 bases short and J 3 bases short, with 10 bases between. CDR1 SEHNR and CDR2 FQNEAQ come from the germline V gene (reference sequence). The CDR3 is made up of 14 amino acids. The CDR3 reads CASSLRSYTGELFF. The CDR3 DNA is TGTGCCAGCAGCCTAAGGAGTTACACCGGGGAGCTGTTTTTT.

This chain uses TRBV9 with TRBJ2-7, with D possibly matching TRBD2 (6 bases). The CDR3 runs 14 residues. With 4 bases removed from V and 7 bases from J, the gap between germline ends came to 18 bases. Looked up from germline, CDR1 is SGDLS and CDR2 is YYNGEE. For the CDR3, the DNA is TGTGCCAGCAGCTCCATAGCCGGGACTGGGGAGCAGTACTTC. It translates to CASSSIAGTGEQYF.

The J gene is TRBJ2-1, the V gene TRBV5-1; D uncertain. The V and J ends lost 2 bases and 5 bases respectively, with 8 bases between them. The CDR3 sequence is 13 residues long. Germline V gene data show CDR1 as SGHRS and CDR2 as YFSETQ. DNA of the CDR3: TGCGCCAGCAGCTTCTCCAACCACAATGAGCAGTTCTTC. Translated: CASSFSNHNEQFF.

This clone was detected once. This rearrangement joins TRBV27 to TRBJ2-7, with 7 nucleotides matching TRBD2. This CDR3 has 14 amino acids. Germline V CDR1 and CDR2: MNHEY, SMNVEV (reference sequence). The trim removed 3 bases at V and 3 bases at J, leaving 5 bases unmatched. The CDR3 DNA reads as TGTGCCAGCAGTTTCGGGGGGAACCTCTACGAGCAGTACTTC. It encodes CASSFGGNLYEQYF.

CDR3 in DNA: TGTGCCAGCAGCGGTTGGCTTTCGGAGACCCAGTACTTC. This codes for CASSGWLSETQYF. The V and J genes are TRBV9 and TRBJ2-5, with D hard to call. Trimming shortened V by 3 bases and J by 5 bases, and 11 bases separated the two germline ends. This CDR3 is 13 amino acids long. Germline V CDR1 and CDR2: SGDLS, YYNGEE.

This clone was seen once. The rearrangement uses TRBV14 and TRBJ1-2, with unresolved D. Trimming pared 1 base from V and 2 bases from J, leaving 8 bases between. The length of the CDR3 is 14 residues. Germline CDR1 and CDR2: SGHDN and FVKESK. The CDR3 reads CASSQVNGNYGYTF. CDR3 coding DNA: TGTGCCAGCAGCCAAGTTAACGGGAACTATGGCTACACCTTC.

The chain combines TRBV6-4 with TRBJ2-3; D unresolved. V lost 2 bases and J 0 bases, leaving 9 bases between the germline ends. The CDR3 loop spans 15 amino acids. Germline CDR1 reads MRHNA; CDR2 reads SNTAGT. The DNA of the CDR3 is TGTGCCAGCAGTGACGCGGCATCTAGCACAGATACGCAGTATTTT. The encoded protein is CASSDAASSTDTQYF.

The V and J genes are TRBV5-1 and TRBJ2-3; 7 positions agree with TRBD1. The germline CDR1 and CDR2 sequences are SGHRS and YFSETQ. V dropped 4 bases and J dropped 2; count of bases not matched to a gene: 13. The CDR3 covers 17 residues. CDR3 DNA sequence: TGCGCCAGCAGCCCGAGCCCAAGGGGGCCGGACACAGATACGCAGTATTTT. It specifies CASSPSPRGPDTDTQYF.

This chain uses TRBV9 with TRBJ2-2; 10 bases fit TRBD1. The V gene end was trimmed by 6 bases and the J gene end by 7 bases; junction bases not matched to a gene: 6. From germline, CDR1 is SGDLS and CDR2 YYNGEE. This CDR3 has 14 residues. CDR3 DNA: TGTGCCAGCACGACAGGGGGCTATGGCGGGGAGCTGTTTTTT. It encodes CASTTGGYGGELFF.